The T cell receptor beta chain under discussion was sequenced for a study of technical replicates of blood from several donors. The CDR3 has 15 amino acids. V dropped 0 bases and J dropped 4; count of bases not matched to a gene: 6. The germline gives CDR1 GTSNPN, CDR2 SVGIG (reference sequence). Some clones are missing from TCRdb's copy, which holds only in-frame ones; the method was immunoSEQ multiplex PCR. This repertoire shows about 82,000 clones, just over 95% found once; its top ten account for 0.3% to 0.45%. The sample was T cells isolated from PBMCs. The J gene is TRBJ1-1, the V gene TRBV30, with 9 bases identical to TRBD1. This receptor was identified in a human donor in good health. The CDR3 loop reads CAWSVLATGGTEAFF. The CDR3 region has the DNA TGTGCCTGGAGTGTACTGGCGACAGGGGGCACTGAAGCTTTCTTT. The full variable domain, with the rest looked up from reference TRBV30 and TRBJ1-1, is SQTIHQWPATLVQPVGSPLSLECTVEGTSNPNLYWYRQAAGRGLQLLFYSVGIGQISSEVPQNLSASRPQDRQFILSSKKLLLSDSGFYLCAWSVLATGGTEAFFGQGTRLTVV.